Listed below are T cell receptor beta chains from one sample, sequenced in a study of regulatory T cells in long-lasting Graves disease. A single record per CDR3 protein comes from TCRdb applying MiXCR to the multiplex PCR reads. The data hold fewer than 500,000 distinct CDR3 sequences, with 15% to 20% observed a single time. The data also belong to a second study, concerning T cells in Graves' hyperthyroidism and ophthalmopathy.

The source was peripheral blood mononuclear cells (PBMCs), collected at new diagnosis, from a patient treated with antithyroid drugs. All receptors derive from a man between 35 and 55 years old with Graves disease. CDR3s include the opening cysteine and the closing phenylalanine or tryptophan. Fields, in order: J gene, D gene, clone size, V gene, CDR3 DNA, CDR3 protein. D genes are given only for firm matches. Size is omitted from some rows. Given values are once, few, many or a class for expanded clones.

TRBJ2-7,NA,many,TRBV20-1,TGCAGTGCTGAACTGTTGGGACGGGAGATCTACGAGCAGTACTTC,CSAELLGREIYEQYF
TRBJ1-1,NA,many,TRBV20-1,TGCAGTGCTGCGACGGGGAACACTGAAGCTTTCTTT,CSAATGNTEAFF
TRBJ2-7,NA,many,TRBV4-1,TGCGCCAGCAGCCTACAGCTTCAGGGCTACGAGCAGTACTTC,CASSLQLQGYEQYF
TRBJ2-7,NA,many,TRBV7-9,TGTGCCAGCAGCTCCAGCCGCCCAGCCGGGAGCTCCTACGAGCAGTACTTC,CASSSSRPAGSSYEQYF
TRBJ2-7,NA,few,TRBV4-1,TGCGCCAGCAGCCAAGGTCCACAGGGACACGCACTTTCCTACGAGCAGTACTTC,CASSQGPQGHALSYEQYF
TRBJ1-1,NA,few,TRBV10-3,TGTGCCATCAGTGAGTCGAAGAGGAACACTGAAGCTTTCTTT,CAISESKRNTEAFF
TRBJ2-5,TRBD2,NA,TRBV7-3,TGTGCCAGCAGCTTAAATGGACTAGCGGGAGGAGAGACCCAGTACTTC,CASSLNGLAGGETQYF
TRBJ2-1,TRBD2,many,TRBV3-1,TGTGCCAGCAGCCTTGTGCGGGGAGGGGAGCAGTTCTTC,CASSLVRGGEQFF
TRBJ1-2,NA,few,TRBV24-1,TGTGCCACCAGTGATACAAAGGGCTGGGCTAACTATGGCTACACCTTC,CATSDTKGWANYGYTF
TRBJ2-3,NA,few,TRBV6-1,TGTGCCAGCAGTCCCTTTAGTGAGAGCACAGATACGCAGTATTTT,CASSPFSESTDTQYF
TRBJ1-6,NA,NA,TRBV25-1,TGTGCCAGCAGGACGACAGGTCCTAATTCACCCCTCCACTTT,CASRTTGPNSPLHF
TRBJ2-7,TRBD2,many,TRBV12-3/TRBV12-4,TGTGCCAGCAGTTTAGGGCCTAGCGGCGGCTCCTACGAGCAGTACTTC,CASSLGPSGGSYEQYF
TRBJ2-2,NA,many,TRBV7-3,TGTGCCAGCAGCTTGTTAAAGGGGATCGGGGAGCTGTTTTTT,CASSLLKGIGELFF
TRBJ2-2,NA,few,TRBV12-3/TRBV12-4,TGTGCCAGCAGGGGGGCAGGGGGGGTTACCGGGGAGCTGTTTTTT,CASRGAGGVTGELFF
TRBJ2-1,NA,many,TRBV5-1,TGCGCCAGCAGCTTGGCCGATGAGCAGTTCTTC,CASSLADEQFF
TRBJ2-1,NA,many,TRBV11-2,TGTGCCAGCAGCTTAGCAACGGGAGTCAACAATGAGCAGTTCTTC,CASSLATGVNNEQFF
TRBJ2-5,NA,many,TRBV11-2,TGTGCCAGCAGCCCAGAGGAGGGCTGGGAGACCCAGTACTTC,CASSPEEGWETQYF
TRBJ1-2,NA,many,TRBV3-1,TGTGCCAGCAGCCAGACCCGTCAGAGGTTGAATGGCTACACCTTC,CASSQTRQRLNGYTF
TRBJ2-1,NA,many,TRBV30,TGTGCCTGGGGTTACCCCTTACAGGCCGAGCAGTTCTTC,CAWGYPLQAEQFF
TRBJ2-5,TRBD2,NA,TRBV7-2,TGTGCCAGCAGGCGTGGACTAGCGAGACAAGAGACCCAGTACTTC,CASRRGLARQETQYF
TRBJ2-7,NA,NA,TRBV20-1,TGCAGTGCCATGTCGATAGGGGACTCCTACGAGCAGTACTTC,CSAMSIGDSYEQYF
TRBJ2-2,NA,few,TRBV6-2/TRBV6-3,TGTGCCAGCAGTCATCCTAGACTGAGAAGGACCGGGGAGCTGTTTTTT,CASSHPRLRRTGELFF
TRBJ2-1,TRBD2,many,TRBV30,TGTGCCGCCGGACTAGCGGGAGGGCCAAATGAGCAGTTCTTC,CAAGLAGGPNEQFF
TRBJ2-7,NA,many,TRBV30,TGTGCCTGGAGGGTATGGGGGCGCGGGTCCTACGAGCAGTACTTC,CAWRVWGRGSYEQYF
TRBJ1-2,NA,many,TRBV28,TGTGCCAGCAGCCCCGTCTCGGGGGGGGGCTATGGCTACACCTTC,CASSPVSGGGYGYTF
TRBJ2-3,NA,many,TRBV19,TGTGCCAGTATGGGGGCAGATACGCAGTATTTT,CASMGADTQYF
TRBJ2-5,NA,NA,TRBV28,TGTGCCCACCCAAGTCGGGCAGGGATTTGGGAGACCCAGTACTTC,CAHPSRAGIWETQYF
TRBJ2-7,TRBD1,many,TRBV28,TGTGCCAGCAGACCCCTCGGGACAGGGGGCGACGAGCAGTACTTC,CASRPLGTGGDEQYF
TRBJ2-1,NA,many,TRBV24-1,TGTGCCACCAGTGTCCCTAACGGGAGTAGGGATGAGCAGTTCTTC,CATSVPNGSRDEQFF
TRBJ1-2,NA,NA,TRBV29-1,TGCAGCGTTGAAGGGGGCAGGTTTAACTATGGCTACACCTTC,CSVEGGRFNYGYTF
TRBJ2-3,TRBD2,NA,TRBV11-3,TGTGCCAGCAGCTTAGGAGCTAGCGGGGGCACAGATACGCAGTATTTT,CASSLGASGGTDTQYF
TRBJ2-5,NA,many,TRBV12-3/TRBV12-4,TGTGCCAGCAGTTTAGGACAGATGGGGCCAGAGACCCAGTACTTC,CASSLGQMGPETQYF
TRBJ2-7,NA,few,TRBV28,TGTGCCAGCAGGAACGCGGGACGGGAGTTGTACTTC,CASRNAGRELYF
TRBJ1-1,NA,few,TRBV5-4,TGTGCCAGCAGCTTGGAAGGGACGGCTGAAGCTTTCTTT,CASSLEGTAEAFF
TRBJ2-1,TRBD1,many,TRBV19,TGTGCCAGTAGAACAGGGGGCGCCGGCAATGAGCAGTTCTTC,CASRTGGAGNEQFF
TRBJ1-4,TRBD1,few,TRBV28,TGTGCCAGCAGTTCGATCGGGACAGGAAATGAAAAACTGTTTTTT,CASSSIGTGNEKLFF
TRBJ2-5,NA,NA,TRBV20-1,TGCAGTGCTAGTGAGGAAGAGACCCAGTACTTC,CSASEEETQYF
TRBJ1-5,TRBD1,many,TRBV28,TGTGCCAGCAGTTCCCTGGGACAGGACAATCAGCCCCAGCATTTT,CASSSLGQDNQPQHF
TRBJ2-1,TRBD2,few,TRBV6-1,TGTGCCAGCAGTCCCCAATTAAAGACTAGCCGTGAGCAGTTCTTC,CASSPQLKTSREQFF
TRBJ2-2,NA,NA,TRBV2,TGTGCCAGCGACCCACGAGCCACCGCCGGGGAGCTGTTTTTT,CASDPRATAGELFF
TRBJ1-2,TRBD1,many,TRBV7-9,TGTGCCAGCAGTGCAGGACAGGGCGGCTATGGCTACACCTTC,CASSAGQGGYGYTF
TRBJ2-3,NA,many,TRBV28,TGTGCCAGCAGTCCCCCACAGGGCCAGGCAGATACGCAGTATTTT,CASSPPQGQADTQYF
TRBJ1-2,NA,many,TRBV29-1,TGCAGCGTTGAAGGATTCGGGGGGGGCTATGGCTACACCTTC,CSVEGFGGGYGYTF
TRBJ2-6,TRBD2,NA,TRBV24-1,TGTGCCACCAGTGGGGGGGGCAACGTCCTGACTTTC,CATSGGGNVLTF
TRBJ1-2,NA,many,TRBV2,TGTGCCAGCAGTGAGGGGCGGCTCTATGGCTACACCTTC,CASSEGRLYGYTF
TRBJ2-6,TRBD1,few,TRBV19,TGTGCCAGTACCCCGACAGGGGATCCGGGGGCCAACGTCCTGACTTTC,CASTPTGDPGANVLTF
TRBJ1-1,NA,many,TRBV12-3/TRBV12-4,TGTGCCAGCAGTTTCTACACCGAAGCTTTCTTT,CASSFYTEAFF
TRBJ2-7,TRBD2,few,TRBV6-2/TRBV6-3,TGTGCCAGCAGTTACTCGGGACTAGCGGGACGGTACGAGCAGTACTTC,CASSYSGLAGRYEQYF
TRBJ2-1,NA,many,TRBV14,TGTGCCAGCAGCCGGCAAACGTACAATGAGCAGTTCTTC,CASSRQTYNEQFF
TRBJ2-5,NA,NA,TRBV24-1,TGTGCCACCAGTGATTCCGCAGGGTTGGTAGAGACCCAGTACTTC,CATSDSAGLVETQYF